The next 24 T cell receptor beta chains were all read from a single sample in a study of PD-L1 blockade in urothelial cancer. Sequencing was performed with immunoSEQ multiplex PCR; in TCRdb, only in-frame clones are kept and a portion is missing. The sample has about 87,000 clones; 80% to 85% are singletons. Time point here: pretreatment peripheral blood. Source: PBMCs, taken around atezolizumab (anti-PD-L1) treatment. The receptors originated from a man in his 60s with urothelial cancer.

In its sample, this clone was seen many times. This rearrangement joins TRBV9 to TRBJ2-1; no definite D call. This CDR3 contains 13 residues. The V gene lost 1 base and the J gene lost 7 bases, with 9 bases spanning the gap. Germline CDR1 is SGDLS and CDR2 is YYNGEE. Here the CDR3 reads CASSVSPANEQFF. DNA for the CDR3: TGTGCCAGCAGCGTATCCCCCGCGAATGAGCAGTTCTTC.

The table lists this clone with a few counts. DNA for the CDR3: TGCAGCGTTGACAGTAACACTGAAGCTTTCTTT. The encoded protein is CSVDSNTEAFF. The chain recombines TRBV29-1 with TRBJ1-1; D call uncertain. Germline CDR1 and CDR2: SQVTM and ANQGSEA. The CDR3 consists of 11 residues. V was trimmed by 3 bases and J by 2 bases, leaving 4 bases between them.

The chain employs TRBV11-2 and TRBJ1-2; 8 positions match TRBD1. V shed 4 bases and J 8 bases; nucleotides not matched to a gene: 6. This CDR3 is 13 amino acids long. Germline loops: CDR1 SGHAT, CDR2 FQNNGV. Here the CDR3 DNA reads TGTGCCAGCAGCTCCCTGACAGGGGACGGCTACACCTTC. It codes for CASSSLTGDGYTF.

CDR3 region: CSVQRDRGSPEAFF. The CDR3 DNA follows: TGCAGCGTTCAAAGGGACAGGGGATCCCCTGAAGCTTTCTTT. The chain couples TRBV29-1 to TRBJ1-1; TRBD1 aligns across 10 bases. Germline-derived CDR1 and CDR2 are SQVTM and ANQGSEA. The CDR3 contains 14 residues. Unmatched junction bases numbered 9, after V lost 5 bases and J lost 6 bases.

For the CDR3, the DNA is TGTGCCAGCAGTGAAGAGGTACTATCTGGAAACACCATATATTTT. Translation gives CASSEEVLSGNTIYF. This chain links TRBV25-1 with TRBJ1-3; no clear D. Germline assignment: CDR1 MGHDK and CDR2 SYGVNS. Trimming shortened V by 2 bases and J by 1 base, and 9 bases separated the two germline ends. CDR3 length equals 15 residues.

CDR3 sequence reads: CASSERRTTKREGSSYEQYF. The CDR3 coding sequence is TGCGCCAGCAGTGAGCGACGGACTACGAAGCGGGAGGGTAGCTCCTACGAGCAGTACTTC. V is TRBV10-2 and J is TRBJ2-7; 10 bases match TRBD2. This CDR3 contains 20 residues. After removal of 2 bases from V and 0 bases from J, the junction contained 16 bases not matched to a gene. Germline V gene sequence: CDR1 WSHSY, CDR2 SAAADI.

The chain recombines TRBV11-1 with TRBJ2-3; 10 positions agree with TRBD1. With V trimmed by 7 bases and J by 6 bases, 10 bases remained unmatched. CDR3 length: 15 amino acids. Per the germline V gene, CDR1 is SGHAT and CDR2 is FQDESV (reference sequence). In DNA, the CDR3 is TGTGCCAGCACCACTCCGGGGACAGGGGCTGATACGCAGTATTTT. Translating it yields CASTTPGTGADTQYF.

The genes are TRBV2 and TRBJ2-7; 7 nucleotides agree with TRBD1. CDR1 and CDR2 from the germline V gene are SNHLY and FYNNEI. The CDR3 spans 11 residues. V was clipped by 8 bases and J by 6 bases; unmatched bases: 4. The CDR3 loop reads CASLDRSEQYF. The CDR3 nucleotides are TGTGCCAGCTTGGACAGGAGCGAGCAGTACTTC.

The chain links TRBV10-3 to TRBJ2-7; D is perhaps TRBD1 (5 bases). The V end lost 6 bases, the J end lost 0 bases, and 6 bases lay between the germline ends. The CDR3 is made up of 12 amino acids. Germline CDR1 reads ENHRY; CDR2 reads SYGVKD. This CDR3 is CAIRDNSYEQYF. CDR3 bases: TGTGCCATCAGGGACAACTCCTACGAGCAGTACTTC.

The chain joins TRBV7-9 to TRBJ2-2; D perhaps matches TRBD2 (5 bases). The V end lost 2 bases, the J end lost 6 bases, and 19 bases lay between the germline ends. This CDR3 has 17 residues. Looked up from germline, CDR1 is SEHNR and CDR2 is FQNEAQ (reference sequence). CDR3 in amino acids: CASSLFEGSGLAGELFF. In DNA, the CDR3 is TGTGCCAGCAGCTTATTTGAAGGGTCGGGATTGGCCGGGGAGCTGTTTTTT.

The V gene is TRBV13, the J gene TRBJ2-5; 8 bases align to TRBD1. Germline loops: CDR1 PRHDT, CDR2 FYEKMQ (reference sequence). The CDR3 is 15 residues long. V gave up 5 bases and J gave up 4 bases; unmatched junction bases: 9. CDR3 in amino acids: CASSTPTGAGETQYF. In DNA, the CDR3 is TGTGCCAGCAGCACACCGACAGGGGCGGGAGAGACCCAGTACTTC.

The CDR3 nucleotides are TGTGCCAGCAGTTACGTTCTGTTGGGCGAAAAACTGTTTTTT. Translated, it gives CASSYVLLGEKLFF. The V gene is TRBV6-6, the J gene TRBJ1-4; D is undetermined. The germline V gene encodes CDR1 MNHNY and CDR2 SVGAGI (reference sequence). There are 14 residues in the CDR3. V shed 2 bases and J shed 8 bases, with 12 bases lying between them.

A few counts support this clone. This chain links TRBV4-1 with TRBJ2-7; 13 bases agree with TRBD2. This CDR3 has 20 residues. The V gene's germline CDR1 is MGHRA and CDR2 YSYEKL. V gave up 0 bases and J gave up 6 bases; unmatched junction bases: 17. CDR3 sequence reads: CASSQDLRTSGSRSVGEQYF. Written as DNA, the CDR3 is TGCGCCAGCAGCCAAGATCTTCGGACTAGCGGGAGTCGGTCGGTTGGCGAGCAGTACTTC.

The chain is built from TRBV6-5 and TRBJ1-2, with a possible D match to TRBD1 (6 bases). Per germline, CDR1 MNHEY and CDR2 SVGAGI. Trimming took off 3 bases at V and 8 bases at J, with 16 bases between the two ends. The CDR3 contains 14 residues. CDR3: CASSYGGGAQGYTF. CDR3 bases: TGTGCCAGCAGTTATGGGGGGGGCGCACAGGGCTACACCTTC.

The chain combines TRBV4-1 with TRBJ1-1, with 7 bases identical to TRBD1. Trimming took 4 bases from V and 2 from J; bases not matched to a gene: 7. CDR1 is MGHRA and CDR2 is YSYEKL in the germline V gene. CDR3 size: 15 residues. The CDR3 region has the DNA TGCGCCAGCAGCCTATCGGGACAGACAAACACTGAAGCTTTCTTT. Amino acids: CASSLSGQTNTEAFF.

V gene TRBV19 combines with J gene TRBJ2-3; D is possibly TRBD1 (6 bases). CDR3 length: 18 residues. V lost 5 bases and J lost 3, with 24 bases in between. Germline V gene data show CDR1 as LNHDA and CDR2 as SQIVND (reference sequence). The CDR3 DNA reads TGTGCCAGTAGTGACCAAGCTCCCAGGGGCATAGGGACAGATACGCAGTATTTT. Its translation is CASSDQAPRGIGTDTQYF.

This chain links TRBV18 with TRBJ1-2, with 9 bases matching TRBD1. The CDR3 runs 13 residues. Germline V gene lookup returns CDR1 KGHSH and CDR2 LQKENI. J lost 8 bases, V lost 3 bases, and 4 bases had no gene match. The CDR3 DNA reads as TGTGCCAGCTCACCTCGGACAGGGGAAGGCTACACCTTC. Its protein product is CASSPRTGEGYTF.

A single count supports this clone. The chain uses TRBV19 and TRBJ1-5; TRBD1 is a possible D gene (6 bases). This CDR3 contains 16 residues. Trimming pared 1 base from V and 1 base from J, leaving 11 bases between. Germline lookup yields CDR1 LNHDA and CDR2 SQIVND (reference sequence). This chain's CDR3 is CASSIGEGGSNQPQHF. In DNA form, the CDR3 reads TGTGCCAGTAGTATAGGGGAGGGGGGAAGCAATCAGCCCCAGCATTTT.

The chain's CDR3 is CASSFEHPGLAGGTYNEQFF. The CDR3 nucleotides are TGTGCCAGCAGTTTCGAACACCCGGGACTAGCGGGGGGAACCTACAATGAGCAGTTCTTC. The gene calls are TRBV27 and TRBJ2-1, with 15 bases matching TRBD2. After removal of 3 bases from V and 2 bases from J, the junction contained 11 bases not matched to a gene. Germline-derived CDR1 and CDR2 are MNHEY and SMNVEV (reference sequence). CDR3 length: 20 amino acids.

This clone occurred a few times. The chain combines TRBV7-3 with TRBJ1-3; perhaps TRBD1 as D (6 bases). With 4 bases removed from V and 4 bases from J, the gap between germline ends came to 8 bases. The germline CDR1 and CDR2 sequences are SGHTA and FQGTGA. The CDR3 runs 13 residues. Written as DNA, the CDR3 is TGTGCCAGCAGCTCAGGACAGGGAAACACCATATATTTT. This encodes CASSSGQGNTIYF.

V and J are TRBV9 and TRBJ2-5, with D possibly being TRBD2 (7 bases). V was shortened by 3 bases and J by 1 base, with 16 bases between the two germline ends. This CDR3 has 16 amino acids. Germline CDR1 is SGDLS and CDR2 is YYNGEE. The CDR3 DNA is TGTGCCAGCAGCGAGGGCCTCGGGGGGCCCCAAGAGACCCAGTACTTC. Its translation: CASSEGLGGPQETQYF.

The chain combines TRBV10-3 with TRBJ2-4; TRBD2 matches at 9 bases. Germline loops: CDR1 ENHRY, CDR2 SYGVKD. There are 14 residues in the CDR3. Unmatched junction bases numbered 5, after V lost 3 bases and J lost 8 bases. The CDR3 region has the DNA TGTGCCATCAGTGAAGGAAGCGGGGGGCACATTCAGTACTTC. This translates into CAISEGSGGHIQYF.

The chain recombines TRBV18 with TRBJ2-2, with 9 bases aligning to TRBD1. The CDR3 extends over 15 amino acids. V was clipped by 4 bases and J by 1 base; unmatched bases: 1. Germline V gene lookup returns CDR1 KGHSH and CDR2 LQKENI. Written as DNA, the CDR3 is TGTGCCAGCTCACGGACAGGGGAGAACACCGGGGAGCTGTTTTTT. Its translation: CASSRTGENTGELFF.

The chain combines TRBV6-6 with TRBJ2-5; D is possibly TRBD1 (6 bases). The V end lost 2 bases, the J end lost 5 bases, and 12 bases lay between the germline ends. The CDR3 contains 14 residues. Per the germline V gene, CDR1 is MNHNY and CDR2 is SVGAGI (reference sequence). As DNA, the CDR3 is TGTGCCAGCAGTTACAGGGGGTCAGGTGAGACCCAGTACTTC. Its translation: CASSYRGSGETQYF.